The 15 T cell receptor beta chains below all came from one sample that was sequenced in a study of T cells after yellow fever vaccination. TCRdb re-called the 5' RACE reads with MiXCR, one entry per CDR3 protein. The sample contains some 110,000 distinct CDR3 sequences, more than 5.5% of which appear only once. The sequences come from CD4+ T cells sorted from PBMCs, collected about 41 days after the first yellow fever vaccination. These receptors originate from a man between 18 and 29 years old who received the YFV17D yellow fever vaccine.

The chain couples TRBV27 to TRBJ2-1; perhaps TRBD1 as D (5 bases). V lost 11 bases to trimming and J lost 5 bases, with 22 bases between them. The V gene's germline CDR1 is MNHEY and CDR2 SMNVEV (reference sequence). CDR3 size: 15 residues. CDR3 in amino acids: CACHENQGENNEQFF. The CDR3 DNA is TGTGCCTGCCATGAAAATCAGGGCGAGAACAATGAGCAGTTCTTC.

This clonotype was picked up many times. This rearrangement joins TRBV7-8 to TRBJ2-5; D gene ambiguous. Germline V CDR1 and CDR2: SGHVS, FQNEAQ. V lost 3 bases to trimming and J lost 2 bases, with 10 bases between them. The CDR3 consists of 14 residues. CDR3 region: CASSFVSVQETQYF. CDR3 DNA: TGTGCCAGCAGCTTTGTATCTGTACAAGAGACCCAGTACTTC.

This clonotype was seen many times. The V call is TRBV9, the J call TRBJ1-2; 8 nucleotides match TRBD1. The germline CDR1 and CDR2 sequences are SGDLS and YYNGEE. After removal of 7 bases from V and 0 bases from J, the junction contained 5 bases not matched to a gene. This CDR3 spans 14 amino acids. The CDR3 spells CASGQGQANYGYTF. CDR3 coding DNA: TGTGCCAGCGGACAGGGACAAGCTAACTATGGCTACACCTTC. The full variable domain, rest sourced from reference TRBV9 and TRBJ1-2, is DSGVTQTPKHLITATGQRVTLRCSPRSGDLSVYWYQQSLDQGLQFLIQYYNGEERAKGNILERFSAQQFPDLHSELNLSSLELGDSALYFCASGQGQANYGYTFGSGTRLTVV.

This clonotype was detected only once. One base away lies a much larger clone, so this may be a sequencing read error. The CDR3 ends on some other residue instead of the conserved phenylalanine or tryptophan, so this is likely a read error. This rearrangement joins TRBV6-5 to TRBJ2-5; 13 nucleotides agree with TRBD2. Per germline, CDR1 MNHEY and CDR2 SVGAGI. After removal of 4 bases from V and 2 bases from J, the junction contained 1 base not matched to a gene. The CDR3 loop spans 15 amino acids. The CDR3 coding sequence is TGTGCCAGCAGTTGGACTAGCGGGGGACAAGAGACCCAGTACATC. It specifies CASSWTSGGQETQYI.

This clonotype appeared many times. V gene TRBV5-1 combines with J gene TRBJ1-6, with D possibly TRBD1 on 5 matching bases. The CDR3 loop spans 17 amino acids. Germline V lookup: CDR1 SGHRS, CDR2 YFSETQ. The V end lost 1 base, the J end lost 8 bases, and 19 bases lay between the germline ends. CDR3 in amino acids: CASSLSRPTEQDSPLHF. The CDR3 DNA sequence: TGCGCCAGCAGCTTGAGTCGGCCGACAGAACAAGATTCACCCCTCCACTTT.

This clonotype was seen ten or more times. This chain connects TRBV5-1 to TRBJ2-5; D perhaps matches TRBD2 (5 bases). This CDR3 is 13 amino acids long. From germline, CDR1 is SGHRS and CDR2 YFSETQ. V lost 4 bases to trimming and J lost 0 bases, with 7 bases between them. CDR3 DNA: TGCGCCAGCAGCCGGAGGTACCAAGAGACCCAGTACTTC. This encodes CASSRRYQETQYF.

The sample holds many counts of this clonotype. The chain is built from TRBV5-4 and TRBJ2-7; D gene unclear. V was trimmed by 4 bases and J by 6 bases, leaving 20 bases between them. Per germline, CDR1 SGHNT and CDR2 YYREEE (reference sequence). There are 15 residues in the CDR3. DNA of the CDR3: TGTGCCAGCAGCGTTGGTAGGGCAGCCCAAGGCGAGCAGTACTTC. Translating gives CASSVGRAAQGEQYF.

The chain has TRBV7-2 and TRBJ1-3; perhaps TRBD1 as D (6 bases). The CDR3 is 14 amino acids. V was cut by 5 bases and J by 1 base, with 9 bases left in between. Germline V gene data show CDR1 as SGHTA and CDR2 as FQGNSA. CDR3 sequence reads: CASSPTGSGNTIYF. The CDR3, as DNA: TGTGCCAGCAGCCCCACAGGGTCTGGAAACACCATATATTTT.

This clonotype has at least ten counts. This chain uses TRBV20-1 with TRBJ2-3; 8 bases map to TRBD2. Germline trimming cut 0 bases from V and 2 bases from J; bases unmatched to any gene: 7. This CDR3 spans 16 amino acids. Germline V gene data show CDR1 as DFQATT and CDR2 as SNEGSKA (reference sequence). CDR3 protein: CSARDLGRGATDTQYF. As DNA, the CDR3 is TGCAGTGCTAGAGATCTTGGGCGGGGGGCCACAGATACGCAGTATTTT.

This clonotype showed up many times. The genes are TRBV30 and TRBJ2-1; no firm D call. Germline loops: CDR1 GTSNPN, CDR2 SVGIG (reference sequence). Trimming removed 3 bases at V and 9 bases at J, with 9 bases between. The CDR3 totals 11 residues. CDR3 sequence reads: CAWRASGEQFF. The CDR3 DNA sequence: TGTGCCTGGAGAGCGTCGGGTGAGCAGTTCTTC.

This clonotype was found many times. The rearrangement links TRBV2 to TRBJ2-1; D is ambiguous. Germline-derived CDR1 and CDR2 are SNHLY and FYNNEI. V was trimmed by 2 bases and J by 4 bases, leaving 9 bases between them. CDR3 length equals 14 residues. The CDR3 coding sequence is TGTGCCAGCAGTGAAATGAGTGGATACAATGAGCAGTTCTTC. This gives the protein CASSEMSGYNEQFF.

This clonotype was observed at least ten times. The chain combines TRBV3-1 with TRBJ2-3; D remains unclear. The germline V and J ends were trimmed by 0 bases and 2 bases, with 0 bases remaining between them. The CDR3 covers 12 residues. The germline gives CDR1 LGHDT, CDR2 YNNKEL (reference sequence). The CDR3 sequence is CASSQDTDTQYF. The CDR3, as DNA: TGTGCCAGCAGCCAAGACACAGATACGCAGTATTTT.

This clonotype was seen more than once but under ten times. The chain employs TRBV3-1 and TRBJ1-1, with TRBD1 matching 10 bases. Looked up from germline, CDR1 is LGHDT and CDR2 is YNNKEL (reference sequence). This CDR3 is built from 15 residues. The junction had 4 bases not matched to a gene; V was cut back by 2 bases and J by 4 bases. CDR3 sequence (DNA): TGTGCCAGCAGCCAATTGGACAGGGGGGCCACTGAAGCTTTCTTT. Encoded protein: CASSQLDRGATEAFF.

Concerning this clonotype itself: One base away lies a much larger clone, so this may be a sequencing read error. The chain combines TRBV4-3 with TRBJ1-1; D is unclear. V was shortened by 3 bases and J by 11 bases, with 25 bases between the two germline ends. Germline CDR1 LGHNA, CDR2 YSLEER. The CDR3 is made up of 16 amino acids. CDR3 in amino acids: CASSQGVTDGDLRAFF. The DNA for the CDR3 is TGCGCCAGCAGCCAGGGAGTAACGGACGGTGATCTACGCGCTTTCTTT.

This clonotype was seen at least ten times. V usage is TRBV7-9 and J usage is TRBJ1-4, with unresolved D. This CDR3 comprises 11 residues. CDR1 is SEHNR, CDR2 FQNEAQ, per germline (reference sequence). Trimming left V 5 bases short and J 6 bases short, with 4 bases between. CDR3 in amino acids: CASSTHEKLFF. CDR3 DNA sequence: TGTGCCAGCAGCACCCATGAAAAACTGTTTTTT.